One and the same sample provided the 29 T cell receptor beta chains below, sequenced in a study of blood T cell repertoires in COVID-19. Sequencing was performed with immunoSEQ multiplex PCR; in TCRdb, only in-frame clones are kept and a portion is missing. The sample lists about 64,000 clones, 70% to 90% occurring once. The sequencing input was PBMCs or T cells enriched from blood (not recorded which). The receptors here all came from a woman aged 40 to 50 who had recovered from COVID-19.

V is TRBV11-2 and J is TRBJ2-3; 8 bases match TRBD2. The CDR3 extends over 16 amino acids. The ends lost 6 bases at V and 2 bases at J; junction bases unmatched: 10. Germline CDR1 SGHAT, CDR2 FQNNGV. The CDR3 bases are TGTGCCAGCAGTATACTAAGCGGGGGCTTCACAGATACGCAGTATTTT. This sequence encodes CASSILSGGFTDTQYF.

This clone was recorded once. CDR3: CASSPRTLQETQYF. The CDR3 coding sequence is TGTGCCAGCAGCCCTAGAACCCTCCAAGAGACCCAGTACTTC. V gene TRBV5-4 combines with J gene TRBJ2-5; D remains unclear. Trimming removed 4 bases at V and 1 base at J, with 11 bases between. The CDR3 length is 14 residues. Germline-derived CDR1 and CDR2 are SGHNT and YYREEE (reference sequence).

V is TRBV3-1 (or the pseudogene TRBV3-2) and J is TRBJ2-3; possibly TRBD2 for D (5 bases). Trimming removed 2 bases from V and 5 bases from J, with 14 bases in between. Germline CDR1 is LGHDT and CDR2 is YNNKEL (reference sequence). CDR3 length equals 15 residues. The CDR3 DNA reads TGTGCCAGCAGCCAAACTGGCGGGCCCAAAGATACGCAGTATTTT. Amino acid sequence: CASSQTGGPKDTQYF.

This chain links TRBV1 with TRBJ2-7; the DNA was not used to check the table's D call, TRBD2. TRBV1 is a listed pseudogene. The length of the CDR3 is 15 residues. This CDR3 reads CTSSQDGREPYEQYF. The DNA of the CDR3 is TGCACCAGCAGCCAAGATGGCCGGGAGCCTTACGAGCAGTACTTC.

This clone was seen only a few times. The V call is TRBV10-1, the J call TRBJ1-3; the D is unclear. CDR3 size: 12 residues. Germline V gene sequence: CDR1 WNHNN, CDR2 SYGVQD (reference sequence). Trimming took 10 bases from V and 0 from J, leaving 7 bases between them. Written as DNA, the CDR3 is TGCGCCACCGGTACCTCTGGAAACACCATATATTTT. Amino acid sequence: CATGTSGNTIYF.

The V call is TRBV5-1, the J call TRBJ2-7; TRBD1 agrees at 8 bases. From germline, CDR1 is SGHRS and CDR2 YFSETQ. The CDR3 spans 17 residues. V dropped 3 bases and J dropped 3; count of bases not matched to a gene: 14. CDR3 loop: CASSWIPDRVSGYEQYF. In DNA, the CDR3 is TGCGCCAGCAGCTGGATACCGGACAGGGTCTCTGGCTACGAGCAGTACTTC.

The J gene is TRBJ2-5, the V gene TRBV7-7; 7 positions match TRBD2. With 0 bases clipped from V and 2 bases from J, the junction kept 3 bases outside the gene matches. The germline V gene encodes CDR1 SSHAT and CDR2 FNYEAQ (reference sequence). The length of the CDR3 is 15 residues. CDR3 sequence (DNA): TGTGCCAGCAGCTTAGCGAGGGACTATCAAGAGACCCAGTACTTC. Amino acid sequence: CASSLARDYQETQYF.

The gene calls are TRBV5-1 and TRBJ1-1; 7 nucleotides line up with TRBD1. The CDR3 spans 14 residues. Germline CDR1 and CDR2: SGHRS and YFSETQ. The V and J ends lost 3 bases and 3 bases, in that order; junction bases with no gene match: 5. The CDR3 is CASSSIRGDTEAFF. DNA of the CDR3: TGCGCCAGCAGCTCTATCAGGGGGGACACTGAAGCTTTCTTT.

Worth noting for this clone: The junction does not match germline at one end; this may be a read error. The gene calls are TRBV7-2 and TRBJ1-2, with 12 bases aligning to TRBD1. The CDR3 runs to 15 residues. Looked up from germline, CDR1 is SGHTA and CDR2 is FQGNSA. Written as DNA, the CDR3 is TGTGCCAGCAGTTTAGAGTCGGGACAGGGGGCGCGTTACACCTTC. Its protein product is CASSLESGQGARYTF.

The chain uses TRBV5-1 and TRBJ1-2, with a weak D call TRBD1 (6 bases). Trimming removed 0 bases at V and 6 bases at J, with 12 bases between. Germline CDR1 is SGHRS and CDR2 is YFSETQ. The CDR3 has 14 residues. The CDR3 DNA is TGCGCCAGCAGCTTGGTTGCAGGGGCGGATGGCTACACCTTC. Translation: CASSLVAGADGYTF.

This sequence joins TRBV6-5 and TRBJ2-7; D ambiguous. The V end lost 6 bases, the J end lost 4 bases, and 7 bases lay between the germline ends. The CDR3 covers 11 residues. Germline CDR1 is MNHEY and CDR2 is SVGAGI. CDR3 in amino acids: CASSNLYEQYF. CDR3 nucleotide sequence: TGTGCCAGCAGCAACTTGTACGAGCAGTACTTC.

V is TRBV7-9 and J is TRBJ1-1; 8 positions agree with TRBD1. This CDR3 comprises 19 residues. From germline, CDR1 is SEHNR and CDR2 FQNEAQ (reference sequence). With 2 bases clipped from V and 4 bases from J, the junction kept 18 bases outside the gene matches. For the CDR3, the DNA is TGTGCCAGCAGCTTAATTAGCGTCGGAGACAGGGGTGTCGGCACTGAAGCTTTCTTT. Protein: CASSLISVGDRGVGTEAFF.

The chain combines TRBV5-4 with TRBJ2-5, with 7 bases matching TRBD1. Losses at the gene ends were 2 bases for V and 2 bases for J; bases not matched to a gene: 3. The CDR3 contains 14 residues. Germline CDR1 and CDR2: SGHNT and YYREEE (reference sequence). DNA of the CDR3: TGTGCCAGCAGCTTCGGACAGGAACAAGAGACCCAGTACTTC. Its translation: CASSFGQEQETQYF.

This clone is a singleton in its sample. The chain recombines TRBV6-5 with TRBJ1-1; 7 positions agree with TRBD1. Germline V gene sequence: CDR1 MNHEY, CDR2 SVGAGI. Trimming took 7 bases from V and 1 from J; bases not matched to a gene: 6. The CDR3 covers 14 residues. CDR3 loop: CASTNRQGNTEAFF. In DNA form, the CDR3 reads TGTGCCAGCACCAATCGACAGGGGAACACTGAAGCTTTCTTT.

The genes are TRBV10-3 and TRBJ1-3; tentatively, D is TRBD1 (6 bases). Germline lookup yields CDR1 ENHRY and CDR2 SYGVKD. The CDR3 is 13 residues long. V was shortened by 7 bases and J by 2 bases, with 9 bases between the two germline ends. The CDR3, as DNA: TGTGCCATCATGTCAGGGGCTGGAAACACCATATATTTT. Protein product: CAIMSGAGNTIYF.

The genes are TRBV25-1 and TRBJ2-2; D is perhaps TRBD1 (6 bases). Deletions cut 1 base from V and 0 bases from J, with 12 bases between. Germline V gene sequence: CDR1 MGHDK, CDR2 SYGVNS. CDR3 length equals 17 residues. The CDR3 is CASSEFFAGANTGELFF. The CDR3 nucleotides are TGTGCCAGCAGTGAATTTTTTGCAGGGGCGAACACCGGGGAGCTGTTTTTT. Full variable domain (outside the CDR3, taken from reference TRBV25-1 and TRBJ2-2): EADIYQTPRYLVIGTGKKITLECSQTMGHDKMYWYQQDPGMELHLIHYSYGVNSTEKGDLSSESTVSRIRTEHFPLTLESARPSHTSQYLCASSEFFAGANTGELFFGEGSRLTVL.

This rearrangement joins TRBV23-1 to TRBJ2-4, with 10 bases aligning to TRBD1. TRBV23-1 is an ORF, with its function uncertain. V dropped 2 bases and J dropped 3; count of bases not matched to a gene: 16. This CDR3 is built from 20 residues. The DNA for the CDR3 is TGCGCCAGCAGTCAAGCCTACCGGGACAGGGGATTAGGAGACAAAAACATTCAGTACTTC. It codes for CASSQAYRDRGLGDKNIQYF.

The chain links TRBV19 to TRBJ2-2; 7 bases agree with TRBD1. Germline V gene sequence: CDR1 LNHDA, CDR2 SQIVND (reference sequence). V gave up 3 bases and J gave up 3 bases; unmatched junction bases: 7. The CDR3 is 16 amino acids. CDR3 sequence reads: CASSILGGADTGELFF. CDR3 in DNA: TGTGCCAGTAGTATTCTAGGGGGCGCGGACACCGGGGAGCTGTTTTTT.

J is TRBJ1-4 and V is TRBV5-4, with 9 bases lining up with TRBD1. The CDR3 has 16 residues. The germline CDR1 and CDR2 sequences are SGHNT and YYREEE (reference sequence). After removal of 1 base from V and 8 bases from J, the junction contained 9 bases not matched to a gene. In DNA form, the CDR3 reads TGTGCCAGCAGCTTGAGGACAGGGGCCTCTAGCGAAAAACTGTTTTTT. This gives the protein CASSLRTGASSEKLFF.

The chain couples TRBV6-6 to TRBJ1-2, with 8 bases fitting TRBD1. CDR1 and CDR2 from the germline V gene are MNHNY and SVGAGI (reference sequence). CDR3 length equals 14 residues. V gave up 5 bases and J gave up 2 bases; unmatched junction bases: 4. The CDR3 sequence is CASSATGGNYGYTF. DNA of the CDR3: TGTGCCAGCAGTGCTACAGGGGGAAACTATGGCTACACCTTC.

The DNA for the CDR3 is TGTGCCAGCAGCCAACGGCAGGGGGCTCAAACCTTC. Protein sequence: CASSQRQGAQTF. The chain carries TRBV3-1 (or the pseudogene TRBV3-2) and TRBJ1-2; 8 bases map to TRBD1. The CDR3 is made up of 12 amino acids. Looked up from germline, CDR1 is LGHDT and CDR2 is YNNKEL (reference sequence). Losses at the gene ends were 2 bases for V and 14 bases for J; bases not matched to a gene: 7.

V gene TRBV19 combines with J gene TRBJ1-6; D is uncertain. This CDR3 contains 14 residues. Germline V gives CDR1 LNHDA, CDR2 SQIVND (reference sequence). The V gene lost 1 base and the J gene lost 5 bases, with 6 bases spanning the gap. CDR3 coding DNA: TGTGCCAGTAGTATAGGGGAGCATAATTCACCCCTCCACTTT. It specifies CASSIGEHNSPLHF.

V usage is TRBV6-5 and J usage is TRBJ1-3; D is unresolved. V was clipped by 5 bases and J by 11 bases, with 22 bases between them. Per the germline V gene, CDR1 is MNHEY and CDR2 is SVGAGI. The CDR3 runs 15 residues. CDR3 protein: CASSTTSGGPVAIYF. CDR3 bases: TGTGCCAGCAGTACCACGTCCGGAGGGCCTGTTGCCATATATTTT.

This clone was counted a single time. The genes are TRBV19 and TRBJ1-5; possible D gene TRBD1, 5 bases. Germline V gene sequence: CDR1 LNHDA, CDR2 SQIVND (reference sequence). V was shortened by 7 bases and J by 2 bases, with 12 bases between the two germline ends. The CDR3 length is 14 residues. The CDR3 coding sequence is TGTGCCAGTACTAGGGGCAATGGCAATCAGCCCCAGCATTTT. It codes for CASTRGNGNQPQHF. The full variable domain, rest sourced from reference TRBV19 and TRBJ1-5, is DGGITQSPKYLFRKEGQNVTLSCEQNLNHDAMYWYRQDPGQGLRLIYYSQIVNDFQKGDIAEGYSVSREKKESFPLTVTSAQKNPTAFYLCASTRGNGNQPQHFGDGTRLSIL.

This chain joins TRBV10-3 and TRBJ2-2, with 11 bases lining up with TRBD1. Per the germline V gene, CDR1 is ENHRY and CDR2 is SYGVKD. J was trimmed by 4 bases and V by 10 bases; bases with no gene match: 11. The CDR3 is made up of 16 amino acids. In DNA, the CDR3 is TGTGCCAGCGGGCGGTCGGGACAGGGGGGCACCGGGGAGCTGTTTTTT. Translation: CASGRSGQGGTGELFF.

The J gene is TRBJ1-6, the V gene TRBV11-3, with a possible D match to TRBD1 (6 bases). Deletions cut 1 base from V and 5 bases from J, with 15 bases between. The V gene's germline CDR1 is SGHNT and CDR2 YENEEA. There are 17 residues in the CDR3. CDR3: CASSLVTGTSNNSPLHF. DNA of the CDR3: TGTGCCAGCAGCTTAGTGACCGGGACATCTAATAATTCACCCCTCCACTTT. Looking up the rest from reference TRBV11-3 and TRBJ1-6 gives the full variable domain: EAGVVQSPRYKIIEKKQPVAFWCNPISGHNTLYWYLQNLGQGPELLIRYENEEAVDDSQLPKDRFSAERLKGVDSTLKIQPAELGDSAVYLCASSLVTGTSNNSPLHFGNGTRLTVT.

The rearrangement joins TRBV3-1 (or the pseudogene TRBV3-2) to TRBJ2-1; 7 nucleotides line up with TRBD2. Germline V gene sequence: CDR1 LGHDT, CDR2 YNNKEL (reference sequence). The CDR3 has 17 residues. V lost 0 bases to trimming and J lost 0 bases; unmatched junction nucleotides: 5. The CDR3 here is CASSQDWPSGSYNEQFF. CDR3 bases: TGTGCCAGCAGCCAAGATTGGCCTAGCGGCTCCTACAATGAGCAGTTCTTC.

The J gene is TRBJ1-2, the V gene TRBV3-1 (or the pseudogene TRBV3-2); 7 positions agree with TRBD1. The trim removed 5 bases at V and 3 bases at J, leaving 12 bases unmatched. CDR1 is LGHDT and CDR2 is YNNKEL in the germline V gene (reference sequence). The CDR3 has 16 residues. The CDR3 sequence: CASSSDGTVADYGYTF. The CDR3 bases are TGTGCCAGCAGCTCAGACGGGACAGTGGCGGACTATGGCTACACCTTC.

In its sample, this clone was seen once. J is TRBJ1-6 and V is TRBV10-3, with D possibly matching TRBD1 (5 bases). Germline assignment: CDR1 ENHRY and CDR2 SYGVKD. This CDR3 comprises 13 residues. The germline V and J ends were trimmed by 11 bases and 5 bases, with 13 bases remaining between them. The CDR3: CAGSGTNNSPLHF. CDR3 nucleotides: TGTGCCGGAAGCGGGACTAATAATTCACCCCTCCACTTT.